A single sample is the source of the 32 T cell receptor beta chains below, sequenced in a study of shared clonotypes between healthy human individuals. Naive CD8 isolation took CD45RO-negative cells positively selected for CCR7 and excluded terminally differentiated effector memory CD45RA+ cells. Clones were sequenced by immunoSEQ multiplex PCR, and TCRdb holds only the in-frame ones, with some missing. The sample lists roughly 2,000,000 clones, 85% to 95% occurring once. The sequencing input was naive CD8+ T cells sorted from blood. The receptors were sampled from a man between 18 and 29 years old in good health.

DNA for the CDR3: TGTGCCAGCAACGCAGGGGCCTACGAGCAGTACTTC. It encodes CASNAGAYEQYF. The chain carries TRBV25-1 and TRBJ2-7, with a possible D match to TRBD1 (6 bases). Germline V lookup: CDR1 MGHDK, CDR2 SYGVNS. The V end lost 7 bases, the J end lost 2 bases, and 9 bases lay between the germline ends. The CDR3 has 12 amino acids.

The chain uses TRBV4-3 and TRBJ2-7; D ambiguous. Germline V gene data show CDR1 as LGHNA and CDR2 as YSLEER. The CDR3 totals 14 residues. V lost 0 bases to trimming and J lost 3 bases, with 9 bases between them. The CDR3 nucleotides read TGCGCCAGCAGCCAAGATCAGTTCCTCTACGAGCAGTACTTC. Translation gives CASSQDQFLYEQYF.

The V gene is TRBV30, the J gene TRBJ2-7; 8 nucleotides align to TRBD2. V was clipped by 4 bases and J by 6 bases; unmatched bases: 14. CDR3 length: 15 amino acids. CDR1 GTSNPN and CDR2 SVGIG come from the germline V gene (reference sequence). CDR3 nucleotide sequence: TGTGCCTGGAATATACAATCGGGACTAGATGCCGAGCAGTACTTC. As protein: CAWNIQSGLDAEQYF.

The V and J genes are TRBV27 and TRBJ1-4; no clear D gene. CDR1 and CDR2 (germline): MNHEY, SMNVEV (reference sequence). The CDR3 loop spans 14 amino acids. V was cut by 6 bases and J by 8 bases, with 16 bases left in between. The CDR3 spells CASSPFALGEKLFF. For the CDR3, the DNA is TGTGCCAGCAGCCCCTTTGCCCTCGGGGAAAAACTGTTTTTT.

The chain uses TRBV11-2 and TRBJ2-5; no clear D. V gave up 4 bases and J gave up 1 base, with 10 bases separating them. This CDR3 spans 14 amino acids. From germline, CDR1 is SGHAT and CDR2 FQNNGV. This CDR3 reads CASSSIVSQETQYF. The CDR3 bases are TGTGCCAGCAGCTCAATTGTAAGCCAAGAGACCCAGTACTTC.

Worth noting for this clone: Other DNA sequences in the same sample also yield this CDR3. The chain uses TRBV6-5 and TRBJ2-1; D is unclear. The V gene's germline CDR1 is MNHEY and CDR2 SVGAGI. V lost 0 bases and J lost 0, with 9 bases in between. The CDR3 is made up of 16 amino acids. The CDR3 protein is CASSYSLESSYNEQFF. For the CDR3, the DNA is TGTGCCAGCAGTTACTCGCTGGAGAGCTCCTACAATGAGCAGTTCTTC.

The J gene is TRBJ2-3, the V gene TRBV27; 9 nucleotides match TRBD2. Trimming took 5 bases from V and 6 from J; bases not matched to a gene: 9. The CDR3 totals 15 residues. Germline lookup yields CDR1 MNHEY and CDR2 SMNVEV (reference sequence). This CDR3 reads CASSPHVAGVDTQYF. Here the CDR3 DNA reads TGTGCCAGCAGTCCCCACGTAGCGGGAGTCGATACGCAGTATTTT.

V and J are TRBV11-2 and TRBJ1-2; 7 nucleotides align to TRBD1. J was trimmed by 6 bases and V by 3 bases; bases with no gene match: 10. The length of the CDR3 is 15 residues. The germline CDR1 and CDR2 sequences are SGHAT and FQNNGV. Here the CDR3 DNA reads TGTGCCAGCAGCTTGGAAGTGGCAGGGGGAGATGGCTACACCTTC. It encodes CASSLEVAGGDGYTF.

The genes are TRBV2 and TRBJ2-5; 9 positions match TRBD1. V lost 5 bases and J lost 4; bases outside the gene matches: 8. The V gene's germline CDR1 is SNHLY and CDR2 FYNNEI. This CDR3 region has 15 residues. In nucleotides, the CDR3 is TGTGCCAGCAGTCTAGATTGGGACAGGGCAGAGACCCAGTACTTC. This sequence encodes CASSLDWDRAETQYF.

V gene TRBV27 combines with J gene TRBJ2-3; D is uncertain. V was trimmed by 4 bases and J by 4 bases, leaving 9 bases between them. Germline V lookup: CDR1 MNHEY, CDR2 SMNVEV (reference sequence). This CDR3 is built from 13 residues. CDR3 region: CASSSLGSDTQYF. CDR3 in DNA: TGTGCCAGCAGTTCCCTGGGATCAGATACGCAGTATTTT.

The chain links TRBV4-2 to TRBJ2-5, with a weak D call TRBD2 (5 bases). V was pared by 0 bases and J by 5 bases, with 10 bases between. The length of the CDR3 is 14 residues. Germline assignment: CDR1 LGHNA and CDR2 YNFKEQ. The CDR3 coding sequence is TGTGCCAGCAGCCAAGAGGAGGATGCGGAGACCCAGTACTTC. Translating gives CASSQEEDAETQYF.

The rearrangement joins TRBV5-1 to TRBJ2-3; 7 bases agree with TRBD1. Per the germline V gene, CDR1 is SGHRS and CDR2 is YFSETQ. This CDR3 is built from 15 residues. With V trimmed by 2 bases and J by 0 bases, 3 bases remained unmatched. The CDR3 DNA reads as TGCGCCAGCAGCTTCGGGACAGTGAGCACAGATACGCAGTATTTT. Its protein is CASSFGTVSTDTQYF.

This clone occurred a few times. The genes are TRBV5-8 and TRBJ1-2; 7 bases match TRBD1. The V and J ends lost 0 bases and 4 bases, in that order; junction bases with no gene match: 6. Germline values: CDR1 SGHTS, CDR2 YDEGEE. The CDR3 loop spans 15 amino acids. The CDR3: CASSLAGTEIYGYTF. The CDR3 DNA is TGTGCCAGCAGCTTGGCCGGGACAGAAATCTATGGCTACACCTTC.

This clone was found once. The chain is built from TRBV6-5 and TRBJ2-3; the match to TRBD2 covers 8 bases. Trimming took 0 bases from V and 0 from J; bases not matched to a gene: 2. CDR1 is MNHEY, CDR2 SVGAGI, per germline. This CDR3 spans 16 amino acids. The CDR3 loop is CASSYSREDSTDTQYF. The CDR3 nucleotides read TGTGCCAGCAGTTACTCGCGGGAGGACAGCACAGATACGCAGTATTTT.

Remarks on this clone: This sample also contains other DNA sequences that code for the same CDR3. This chain joins TRBV19 and TRBJ1-5; D call uncertain. This CDR3 has 15 residues. Germline values: CDR1 LNHDA, CDR2 SQIVND (reference sequence). The V gene lost 3 bases and the J gene lost 0 bases, with 9 bases spanning the gap. The CDR3 sequence: CASSITSNSNQPQHF. The CDR3 DNA reads as TGTGCCAGTAGTATCACTAGCAATAGCAATCAGCCCCAGCATTTT.

CDR3 DNA: TGCGCCAGCAGCCGTCACCCCGACAGTCCAGAGACCCAGTACTTC. It translates to CASSRHPDSPETQYF. The chain carries TRBV4-1 and TRBJ2-5, with D perhaps TRBD1 (5 bases). The V end was cut by 4 bases, the J end by 4 bases, with 16 bases between. The length of the CDR3 is 15 residues. Germline V gene sequence: CDR1 MGHRA, CDR2 YSYEKL.

The J gene is TRBJ2-7, the V gene TRBV15; D is unresolved. V was clipped by 6 bases and J by 3 bases, with 12 bases between them. This CDR3 has 13 amino acids. Looked up from germline, CDR1 is LNHNV and CDR2 is YYDKDF (reference sequence). DNA of the CDR3: TGTGCCACCAGTTCCCGCTACGGCTACGAGCAGTACTTC. Its translation is CATSSRYGYEQYF. The whole variable domain, remainder taken from reference TRBV15 and TRBJ2-7, is DAMVIQNPRYQVTQFGKPVTLSCSQTLNHNVMYWYQQKSSQAPKLLFHYYDKDFNNEADTPDNFQSRRPNTSFCFLDIRSPGLGDTAMYLCATSSRYGYEQYFGPGTRLTVT.

The V and J genes are TRBV9 and TRBJ1-2; 7 bases match TRBD1. Germline trimming cut 3 bases from V and 1 base from J; bases unmatched to any gene: 6. From germline, CDR1 is SGDLS and CDR2 YYNGEE. The CDR3 covers 15 residues. Here the CDR3 reads CASSGRQGLNYGYTF. The CDR3 DNA sequence: TGTGCCAGCAGCGGCCGACAGGGCCTTAACTATGGCTACACCTTC.

The table lists this clone with a count of one. The rearrangement joins TRBV7-9 to TRBJ1-2, with D unresolved. The germline V and J ends were trimmed by 1 base and 4 bases, with 13 bases remaining between them. CDR1 SEHNR and CDR2 FQNEAQ come from the germline V gene (reference sequence). The CDR3 has 15 residues. The CDR3 DNA is TGTGCCAGCAGCTTAGGTTCAGCCTGGTTCTATGGCTACACCTTC. Translation gives CASSLGSAWFYGYTF.

This clone appeared a few times. Other DNA sequences in this specimen translate into the identical CDR3. The chain is built from TRBV19 and TRBJ1-1; TRBD1 might be the D (6 bases). This CDR3 spans 13 amino acids. Trimming removed 5 bases at V and 1 base at J, with 8 bases between. Per germline, CDR1 LNHDA and CDR2 SQIVND (reference sequence). Written as DNA, the CDR3 is TGTGCCAGTAGTCGGACAGAGAACACTGAAGCTTTCTTT. Amino acids: CASSRTENTEAFF.

This chain uses TRBV18 with TRBJ2-1; 10 positions agree with TRBD2. J gave up 6 bases and V 4 bases, and 6 bases lay outside the gene matches. CDR1 is KGHSH and CDR2 is LQKENI in the germline V gene. The CDR3 has 15 residues. The CDR3: CASSLGLASGNEQFF. CDR3 DNA: TGTGCCAGCTCACTGGGACTAGCGAGCGGCAATGAGCAGTTCTTC.

J is TRBJ2-1 and V is TRBV10-3, with 9 positions matching TRBD2. V was pared by 8 bases and J by 0 bases, with 5 bases of the junction left unmatched. The germline V gene encodes CDR1 ENHRY and CDR2 SYGVKD. This CDR3 region has 15 residues. In DNA, the CDR3 is TGTGCCATCGGAAAGACTAGCGGCTCCTACAATGAGCAGTTCTTC. This encodes CAIGKTSGSYNEQFF.

This clone has more than one count but fewer than ten. Other DNA sequences in this specimen translate into the identical CDR3. The J gene is TRBJ2-5, the V gene TRBV27; D is uncertain. The CDR3 consists of 13 residues. V was cut by 3 bases and J by 5 bases, with 10 bases left in between. The V gene's germline CDR1 is MNHEY and CDR2 SMNVEV (reference sequence). The CDR3 loop reads CASSFVVGETQYF. CDR3 nucleotide sequence: TGTGCCAGCAGTTTCGTTGTGGGGGAGACCCAGTACTTC.

The chain has TRBV30 and TRBJ1-6; D is unclear. CDR1 is GTSNPN, CDR2 SVGIG, per germline (reference sequence). V dropped 3 bases and J dropped 5 bases, with 11 bases sitting between them. This CDR3 has 14 amino acids. CDR3 sequence reads: CAWSQGWNNSPLHF. The CDR3 nucleotides are TGTGCCTGGAGCCAAGGATGGAATAATTCACCCCTCCACTTT.

The V and J genes are TRBV4-3 and TRBJ1-1, with a tentative D call TRBD1 (5 bases). Trimming pared 2 bases from V and 6 bases from J, leaving 13 bases between. Germline CDR1 is LGHNA and CDR2 is YSLEER. The CDR3 sequence is 14 residues long. The DNA for the CDR3 is TGCGCCAGCAGCCAACTGGACACCGGCGCTGAAGCTTTCTTT. The encoded protein is CASSQLDTGAEAFF.

This chain uses TRBV5-6 with TRBJ2-4; tentative D call: TRBD1 (6 bases). V dropped 4 bases and J dropped 3 bases, with 23 bases sitting between them. Germline V gene sequence: CDR1 SGHDT, CDR2 YYEEEE. The CDR3 extends over 18 amino acids. The CDR3 DNA follows: TGTGCCAGCAGCCAGCAGGGGCTAGGACCCATTAGCAAAAACATTCAGTACTTC. It yields the protein CASSQQGLGPISKNIQYF.

The V call is TRBV27, the J call TRBJ2-5; tentative D call: TRBD1 (5 bases). Per the germline V gene, CDR1 is MNHEY and CDR2 is SMNVEV (reference sequence). CDR3 length: 16 amino acids. V was shortened by 5 bases and J by 0 bases, with 16 bases between the two germline ends. The CDR3 DNA is TGTGCCAGCAGTCCTTGGGGCGGTCAGTACCAAGAGACCCAGTACTTC. Its protein is CASSPWGGQYQETQYF.

The J gene is TRBJ2-7, the V gene TRBV9; no reliable D call. The CDR3 is made up of 12 amino acids. Looked up from germline, CDR1 is SGDLS and CDR2 is YYNGEE. V lost 7 bases and J 1 base, leaving 9 bases between the germline ends. The DNA of the CDR3 is TGTGCCAGCGCGGACCCATCCTACGAGCAGTACTTC. Amino acid sequence: CASADPSYEQYF.

V and J are TRBV5-6 and TRBJ2-1; D not certain. The V end lost 1 base, the J end lost 5 bases, and 4 bases lay between the germline ends. The germline V gene encodes CDR1 SGHDT and CDR2 YYEEEE. The CDR3 covers 12 residues. CDR3 coding DNA: TGTGCCAGCAGCTTGATGGACAATGAGCAGTTCTTC. Protein product: CASSLMDNEQFF. The full variable domain, completed using reference TRBV5-6 and TRBJ2-1, is DAGVTQSPTHLIKTRGQQVTLRCSPKSGHDTVSWYQQALGQGPQFIFQYYEEEERQRGNFPDRFSGHQFPNYSSELNVNALLLGDSALYLCASSLMDNEQFFGPGTRLTVL.

Here the CDR3 reads CASSLAGRGYNEQFF. The CDR3 DNA sequence: TGTGCCAGCAGCTTGGCGGGTCGGGGCTACAATGAGCAGTTCTTC. The genes are TRBV5-6 and TRBJ2-1, with a possible D match to TRBD2 (5 bases). Trimming cost V 0 bases and J 3 bases, with 10 bases left between them. The length of the CDR3 is 15 residues. Germline V gives CDR1 SGHDT, CDR2 YYEEEE. The whole variable domain, filled in from reference TRBV5-6 and TRBJ2-1, reads DAGVTQSPTHLIKTRGQQVTLRCSPKSGHDTVSWYQQALGQGPQFIFQYYEEEERQRGNFPDRFSGHQFPNYSSELNVNALLLGDSALYLCASSLAGRGYNEQFFGPGTRLTVL.

J is TRBJ2-1 and V is TRBV5-8, with a possible D match to TRBD2 (5 bases). CDR3 length equals 14 residues. Germline lookup yields CDR1 SGHTS and CDR2 YDEGEE. V dropped 2 bases and J dropped 4 bases, with 10 bases sitting between them. The CDR3 coding sequence is TGTGCCAGCAGCTTACCGGGGTATTACAATGAGCAGTTCTTC. It encodes CASSLPGYYNEQFF.

As to this clone: This sample includes further DNA sequences coding for the same CDR3. The gene calls are TRBV27 and TRBJ1-5; tentative D call: TRBD1 (5 bases). Trimming shortened V by 2 bases and J by 4 bases, and 9 bases separated the two germline ends. Germline CDR1 is MNHEY and CDR2 is SMNVEV (reference sequence). The CDR3 contains 14 residues. The DNA for the CDR3 is TGTGCCAGCAGTTTAAGGGACGGTAATCAGCCCCAGCATTTT. It encodes CASSLRDGNQPQHF.